These 22 T cell receptor beta chains came from one sample sequenced in a study of blood T cell repertoires in COVID-19. The repertoire was sequenced with immunoSEQ multiplex PCR; TCRdb's copy has only in-frame clones and lacks some. The profile shows some 80,000 clones, less than 90% of them singletons. Source material: peripheral blood. These TCRs come from a man in his fifties with acute or convalescent COVID-19.

CDR3 coding DNA: TGTGCCATCAGTGCGATTAGCCGCATCTCCTACGAGCAGTACTTC. It yields the protein CAISAISRISYEQYF. The chain carries TRBV10-3 and TRBJ2-7; D not certain. CDR1 and CDR2 (germline): ENHRY, SYGVKD. This CDR3 contains 15 residues. V was pared by 4 bases and J by 0 bases, with 13 bases between.

The V call is TRBV30, the J call TRBJ2-2, with 9 bases fitting TRBD1. V gave up 5 bases and J gave up 7 bases; unmatched junction bases: 8. The CDR3 covers 14 residues. Germline CDR1 is GTSNPN and CDR2 is SVGIG (reference sequence). CDR3 bases: TGTGCCTGGGGGGGACAGGGCTCGAACGGGGAGCTGTTTTTT. Its protein product is CAWGGQGSNGELFF.

J is TRBJ1-2 and V is TRBV6-2 or TRBV6-3, with D possibly TRBD1 on 5 matching bases. The germline gives CDR1 MNHEY, CDR2 SVGEGT. V lost 5 bases to trimming and J lost 4 bases, with 5 bases between them. The CDR3 totals 11 residues. CDR3 bases: TGTGCCAGCAGTAGGGGCTATGGCTACACCTTC. Its translation: CASSRGYGYTF.

The chain carries TRBV7-8 and TRBJ2-2, with 8 bases fitting TRBD1. Trimming removed 4 bases from V and 4 bases from J; junction bases left unmatched: 8. Germline lookup yields CDR1 SGHVS and CDR2 FQNEAQ. The CDR3 runs to 16 residues. Written as DNA, the CDR3 is TGTGCCAGCAGCTCTTTACAGGGGGGTATCACCGGGGAGCTGTTTTTT. Its protein product is CASSSLQGGITGELFF.

This clone occurred a few times. The V call is TRBV11-3, the J call TRBJ1-2, with D possibly being TRBD1 (6 bases). Germline V gives CDR1 SGHNT, CDR2 YENEEA. This CDR3 contains 13 residues. Trimming cost V 0 bases and J 5 bases, with 7 bases left between them. DNA for the CDR3: TGTGCCAGCAGCTTAGAGAGGGGGTATGGCTACACCTTC. Protein sequence: CASSLERGYGYTF.

The chain recombines TRBV2 with TRBJ1-1, with D possibly matching TRBD1 (5 bases). Germline CDR1 SNHLY, CDR2 FYNNEI. Trimming removed 4 bases from V and 4 bases from J, with 16 bases in between. CDR3 length: 15 residues. CDR3 sequence (DNA): TGTGCCAGCAGTGGGGTCGGGGGGTGGAGCACTGAAGCTTTCTTT. This gives the protein CASSGVGGWSTEAFF.

The chain links TRBV5-4 to TRBJ2-3; D not certain. Trimming left V 1 base short and J 6 bases short, with 6 bases between. Germline V gene lookup returns CDR1 SGHNT and CDR2 YYREEE (reference sequence). The CDR3 contains 12 residues. CDR3 amino acids: CASSLQFDTQYF. The CDR3 DNA sequence: TGTGCCAGCAGCTTGCAGTTCGATACGCAGTATTTT.

This chain connects TRBV4-3 to TRBJ2-1; TRBD2 aligns across 14 bases. This CDR3 comprises 17 residues. Germline CDR1 and CDR2: LGHNA and YSLEER. Trimming at V came to 0 bases and at J to 8 bases, leaving 6 bases not matched to a gene. The CDR3 sequence: CASSQENPGLAGDEQFF. CDR3 in DNA: TGCGCCAGCAGCCAAGAAAACCCGGGACTAGCGGGGGATGAGCAGTTCTTC.

This sequence joins TRBV4-1 and TRBJ2-1, with D hard to call. Trimming stripped 8 bases from V and 1 base from J, with 18 bases between. The CDR3 has 16 residues. Germline CDR1 is MGHRA and CDR2 is YSYEKL. The CDR3 coding sequence is TGCGCCAGCCGACAAATCTTGAAAGAATCCTACAATGAGCAGTTCTTC. Its translation: CASRQILKESYNEQFF.

The chain combines TRBV24-1 with TRBJ2-1; 8 bases are a match to TRBD1. V lost 3 bases and J lost 0; bases outside the gene matches: 3. The CDR3 totals 16 residues. Germline CDR1 KGHDR, CDR2 SFDVKD. CDR3 sequence reads: CATSDAGTGSYNEQFF. For the CDR3, the DNA is TGTGCCACCAGTGATGCCGGGACAGGCTCCTACAATGAGCAGTTCTTC.

The chain joins TRBV5-4 to TRBJ2-5, with TRBD1 matching 7 bases. The CDR3 has 16 amino acids. In germline, CDR1 is SGHNT, CDR2 YYREEE (reference sequence). V trimming: 4 bases; J trimming: 5 bases; junction bases outside the gene matches: 14. The CDR3 sequence: CASSRDSGTLGETQYF. DNA of the CDR3: TGTGCCAGCAGCCGGGACAGTGGGACCCTCGGGGAGACCCAGTACTTC. Using reference TRBV5-4 and TRBJ2-5 for the parts outside the CDR3, the full variable domain is ETGVTQSPTHLIKTRGQQVTLRCSSQSGHNTVSWYQQALGQGPQFIFQYYREEENGRGNFPPRFSGLQFPNYSSELNVNALELDDSALYLCASSRDSGTLGETQYFGPGTRLLVL.

The chain recombines TRBV5-6 with TRBJ2-4; D is undetermined. Germline V CDR1 and CDR2: SGHDT, YYEEEE. V was clipped by 0 bases and J by 0 bases, with 7 bases between them. The CDR3 has 15 residues. CDR3 residues: CASSLAGLAKNIQYF. In nucleotides, the CDR3 is TGTGCCAGCAGCTTGGCCGGTCTAGCCAAAAACATTCAGTACTTC. The complete variable domain, with remaining parts taken from reference TRBV5-6 and TRBJ2-4, reads DAGVTQSPTHLIKTRGQQVTLRCSPKSGHDTVSWYQQALGQGPQFIFQYYEEEERQRGNFPDRFSGHQFPNYSSELNVNALLLGDSALYLCASSLAGLAKNIQYFGAGTRLSVL.

The J gene is TRBJ1-5, the V gene TRBV19; D remains unclear. This CDR3 region has 14 residues. Trimming took 3 bases from V and 3 from J, leaving 9 bases between them. Germline V CDR1 and CDR2: LNHDA, SQIVND (reference sequence). This CDR3 reads CASSIGGYNQPQHF. CDR3 DNA sequence: TGTGCCAGTAGTATCGGCGGCTACAATCAGCCCCAGCATTTT.

The genes are TRBV7-3 and TRBJ2-5; D is perhaps TRBD2 (6 bases). Deletions cut 1 base from V and 9 bases from J, with 9 bases between. Germline V gives CDR1 SGHTA, CDR2 FQGTGA. There are 12 residues in the CDR3. The DNA for the CDR3 is TGTGCCAGCAGCTTAAGGGCGGGGCCCCAGTACTTC. Its translation is CASSLRAGPQYF.

This clone was seen just once. This sequence joins TRBV7-2 and TRBJ2-7; D unresolved. Germline lookup yields CDR1 SGHTA and CDR2 FQGNSA. V shed 1 base and J shed 1 base, with 17 bases lying between them. There are 17 residues in the CDR3. CDR3 sequence reads: CASSLGLLRQLSYEQYF. The DNA for the CDR3 is TGTGCCAGCAGCTTAGGTCTTTTGCGGCAACTTTCCTACGAGCAGTACTTC. Full variable domain (outside the CDR3, taken from reference TRBV7-2 and TRBJ2-7): GAGVSQSPSNKVTEKGKDVELRCDPISGHTALYWYRQSLGQGLEFLIYFQGNSAPDKSGLPSDRFSAERTGGSVSTLTIQRTQQEDSAVYLCASSLGLLRQLSYEQYFGPGTRLTVT.

The chain employs TRBV9 and TRBJ1-3; D not resolved. Trimming removed 3 bases from V and 0 bases from J, with 7 bases in between. The CDR3 consists of 14 residues. Germline loops: CDR1 SGDLS, CDR2 YYNGEE. The CDR3 coding sequence is TGTGCCAGCAGCGACACCAGCTCTGGAAACACCATATATTTT. This codes for CASSDTSSGNTIYF.

This chain connects TRBV25-1 to TRBJ2-5; 8 bases are shared with TRBD2. This CDR3 comprises 14 residues. After removal of 6 bases from V and 1 base from J, the junction contained 4 bases not matched to a gene. Germline CDR1 MGHDK, CDR2 SYGVNS. CDR3 sequence (DNA): TGTGCCAGCAGCCGGGGGGGGTCCCAAGAGACCCAGTACTTC. Amino acid sequence: CASSRGGSQETQYF.

The chain has TRBV7-2 and TRBJ1-2, with TRBD1 as a possible D gene (5 bases). CDR1 SGHTA and CDR2 FQGNSA come from the germline V gene. CDR3 length: 15 residues. The V end lost 2 bases, the J end lost 1 base, and 11 bases lay between the germline ends. DNA of the CDR3: TGTGCCAGCAGCTTAAAGGCAGGGAATAACTATGGCTACACCTTC. Its translation: CASSLKAGNNYGYTF. Based on the CDR3 plus reference TRBV7-2 and TRBJ1-2, the full variable domain is GAGVSQSPSNKVTEKGKDVELRCDPISGHTALYWYRQSLGQGLEFLIYFQGNSAPDKSGLPSDRFSAERTGGSVSTLTIQRTQQEDSAVYLCASSLKAGNNYGYTFGSGTRLTVV.

In this sample, this clone turned up once. The rearrangement joins TRBV5-1 to TRBJ1-5; perhaps TRBD1 as D (5 bases). From germline, CDR1 is SGHRS and CDR2 YFSETQ. The CDR3 spans 15 residues. The V gene lost 1 base and the J gene lost 2 bases, with 10 bases spanning the gap. Written as DNA, the CDR3 is TGCGCCAGCAGCTTGTTAGGGGAGGGCAATCAGCCCCAGCATTTT. Its translation is CASSLLGEGNQPQHF.

The rearrangement links TRBV10-2 to TRBJ2-3; TRBD2 matches 10 bases. The germline gives CDR1 WSHSY, CDR2 SAAADI. There are 16 residues in the CDR3. V lost 2 bases to trimming and J lost 0 bases; unmatched junction nucleotides: 2. The CDR3 loop reads CASSETSGASTDTQYF. The CDR3 DNA is TGCGCCAGCAGTGAGACTAGCGGGGCGAGCACAGATACGCAGTATTTT.

In DNA form, the CDR3 reads TGTGCCAGCAGTGCGGACAGGGCGGTTTTATATAGCAATCAGCCCCAGCATTTT. This translates into CASSADRAVLYSNQPQHF. V is TRBV6-1 and J is TRBJ1-5, with TRBD1 matching over 8 bases. CDR1 MNHNS and CDR2 SASEGT come from the germline V gene. The V and J ends lost 4 bases and 0 bases, in that order; junction bases with no gene match: 11. The CDR3 is 18 amino acids.

The chain is built from TRBV19 and TRBJ2-7; D is perhaps TRBD2 (6 bases). CDR3 size: 13 residues. V was pared by 6 bases and J by 2 bases, with 11 bases between. Germline CDR1 LNHDA, CDR2 SQIVND (reference sequence). CDR3 nucleotide sequence: TGTGCCAGTAGACCTGGGGGGACCTACGAGCAGTACTTC. Its translation: CASRPGGTYEQYF.